One and the same sample provided the 6 T cell receptor beta chains below, sequenced in a study of blood T cell repertoires in COVID-19. Assay used: immunoSEQ multiplex PCR; TCRdb lists only in-frame clones, some missing. The sample consists of approximately 210,000 clones, around 82% of them appearing once. Sequencing input: peripheral blood. The receptor source for this set is a woman in her thirties or forties with acute or convalescent COVID-19.

The chain carries TRBV2 and TRBJ1-6, with 7 bases aligning to TRBD1. The CDR3 is 14 residues long. From germline, CDR1 is SNHLY and CDR2 FYNNEI. The V gene end was trimmed by 6 bases and the J gene end by 10 bases; junction bases not matched to a gene: 9. CDR3 coding DNA: TGTGCCAGCAGACCCGGGACAGTTTGGTCACCCCTCCACTTT. Protein: CASRPGTVWSPLHF.

The chain is built from TRBV5-1 and TRBJ1-1; D is unresolved. The CDR3 is made up of 13 amino acids. Germline V CDR1 and CDR2: SGHRS, YFSETQ. Trimming cost V 3 bases and J 4 bases, with 10 bases left between them. CDR3 nucleotide sequence: TGCGCCAGCAGCTGGCGGATGAGCACTGAAGCTTTCTTT. This gives the protein CASSWRMSTEAFF.

The V call is TRBV6-5, the J call TRBJ2-3; the D is unclear. Trimming left V 4 bases short and J 6 bases short, with 8 bases between. CDR3 length equals 12 residues. Germline V gene data show CDR1 as MNHEY and CDR2 as SVGAGI. CDR3 in amino acids: CASSSTWDTQYF. The CDR3 nucleotides are TGTGCCAGCAGTTCGACTTGGGATACGCAGTATTTT.

This clone was counted only a few times. The chain is built from TRBV6-4 and TRBJ1-1; D not certain. V lost 10 bases and J 0 bases, leaving 18 bases between the germline ends. Germline V gene data show CDR1 as MRHNA and CDR2 as SNTAGT. The CDR3 is made up of 15 amino acids. As DNA, the CDR3 is TGTGCCATCTTTTTATACAGCAATTTGAACACTGAAGCTTTCTTT. Amino acid sequence: CAIFLYSNLNTEAFF.

This sequence joins TRBV5-8 and TRBJ1-2; TRBD1 aligns across 10 bases. V lost 0 bases and J lost 5; bases outside the gene matches: 7. This CDR3 has 16 residues. The germline gives CDR1 SGHTS, CDR2 YDEGEE. The CDR3 DNA sequence: TGTGCCAGCAGCTTGGCAGGGACAGGGGTAGTATATGGCTACACCTTC. It yields the protein CASSLAGTGVVYGYTF.

This chain joins TRBV6-2 or TRBV6-3 and TRBJ2-1; 11 bases map to TRBD2. The trim removed 6 bases at V and 7 bases at J, leaving 5 bases unmatched. In germline, CDR1 is MNHEY, CDR2 SVGEGT. The CDR3 length is 14 residues. The CDR3, as DNA: TGTGCCAGCAGCCGGACTAGCGGGTTAAATGAGCAGTTCTTC. Translation: CASSRTSGLNEQFF.